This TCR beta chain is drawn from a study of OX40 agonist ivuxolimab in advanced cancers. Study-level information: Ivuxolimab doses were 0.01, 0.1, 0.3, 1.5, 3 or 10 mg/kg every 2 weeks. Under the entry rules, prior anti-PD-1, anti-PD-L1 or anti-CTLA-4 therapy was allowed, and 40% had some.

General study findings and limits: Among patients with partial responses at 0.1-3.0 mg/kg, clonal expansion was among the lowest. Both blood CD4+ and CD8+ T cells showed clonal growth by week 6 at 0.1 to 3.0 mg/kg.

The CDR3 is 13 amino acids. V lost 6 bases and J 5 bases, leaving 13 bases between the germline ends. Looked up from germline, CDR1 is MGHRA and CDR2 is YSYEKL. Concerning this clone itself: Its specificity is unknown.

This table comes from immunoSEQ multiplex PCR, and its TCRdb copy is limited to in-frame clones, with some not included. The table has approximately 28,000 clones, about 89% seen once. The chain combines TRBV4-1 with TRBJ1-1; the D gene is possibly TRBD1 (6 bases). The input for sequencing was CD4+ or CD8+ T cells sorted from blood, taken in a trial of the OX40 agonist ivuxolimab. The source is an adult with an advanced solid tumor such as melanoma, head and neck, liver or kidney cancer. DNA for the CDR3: TGCGCCAGCAGTGTCCAGGGGTGGACTGAAGCTTTCTTT. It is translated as CASSVQGWTEAFF.